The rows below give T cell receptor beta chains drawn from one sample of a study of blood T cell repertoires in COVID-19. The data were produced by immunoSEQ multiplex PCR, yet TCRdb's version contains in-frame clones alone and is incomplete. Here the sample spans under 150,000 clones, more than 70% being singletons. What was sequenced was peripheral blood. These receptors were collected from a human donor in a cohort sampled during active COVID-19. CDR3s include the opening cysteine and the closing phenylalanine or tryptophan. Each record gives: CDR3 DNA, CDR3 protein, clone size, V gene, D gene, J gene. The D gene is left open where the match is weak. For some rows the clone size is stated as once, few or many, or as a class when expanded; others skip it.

TGTGCCAGCAGCTTGACTGGGAGTAATCAGCCCCAGCATTTT CASSLTGSNQPQHF - TRBV7-9 - TRBJ1-5
TGTGCCAGCAGCTCGTGGGGCGGGGGCCACAATGAGCAGTTCTTC CASSSWGGGHNEQFF - TRBV7-2 - TRBJ2-1
TGTGCCAGCAGCTTAGGAGGTCTTGGAGGGGAGCTGTTTTTT CASSLGGLGGELFF - TRBV11-1 - TRBJ2-2
TGTGCCAGTAGTATAGGTGGCCAGCGGACCGGGGAGCTGTTTTTT CASSIGGQRTGELFF - TRBV19 - TRBJ2-2
TGTGCCAGCGGGGACACCAGGAGGAACACCGGGGAGCTGTTTTTT CASGDTRRNTGELFF - TRBV25-1 - TRBJ2-2
TGTGCCAGCAGTTCCGCGGTTTCTGGAAACACCATATATTTT CASSSAVSGNTIYF - TRBV27 - TRBJ1-3
TGCGCCAGCAGCTTATCAGGGGTCAATGAGCAGTTCTTC CASSLSGVNEQFF - TRBV5-1 - TRBJ2-1
TGTGCCAGCAGCCAACAGACAGGCGGCTACGAGCAGTACTTC CASSQQTGGYEQYF - TRBV3-1/TRBV3-2 - TRBJ2-7
TGTGCCAGCTCAGAACGGACAGGGGGTGCAGAGACCCAGTACTTC CASSERTGGAETQYF - TRBV25-1 TRBD1 TRBJ2-5
TGTGCCAGCAGCCAAGTGGAGGGCCCTGGAACCTTC CASSQVEGPGTF - TRBV4-2 - TRBJ1-2
TGTGCCAGCAGTTACGGCGGGGGCCTATACAATGAGCAGTTCTTC CASSYGGGLYNEQFF few TRBV6-2/TRBV6-3 - TRBJ2-1
TGTGCCAGCTCAAATTACAGGGATCAGCCCCAGCATTTT CASSNYRDQPQHF - TRBV18 - TRBJ1-5
TGCAGCGTTGAAGTTCTCGAAGACAGGGGTCACAATGGCTACACCTTC CSVEVLEDRGHNGYTF - TRBV29-1 TRBD1 TRBJ1-2